Listed below are T cell receptor beta chains from one sample, sequenced in a study of blood T cell repertoires in COVID-19. Method: immunoSEQ multiplex PCR; TCRdb's copy keeps in-frame clones and lacks some. Of 200,000 to 300,000 clones listed, around nine tenths are singletons. The specimen sequenced was peripheral blood. The receptor source for this set is a woman between 55 and 75 years old with COVID-19, enrolled during active disease. CDR3s include the opening cysteine and the closing phenylalanine or tryptophan. Fields, in order: D gene, clone size, J gene, V gene, CDR3 protein, CDR3 DNA. A D gene is named only where the DNA matches it firmly. The size of a clone is reported for some rows only, either as once, few or many, or as a class for expanded clones.

>TRBD2|NA|TRBJ2-3|TRBV3-1/TRBV3-2
CASKAGPPPDTQYF
TGTGCCAGCAAAGCGGGACCCCCCCCAGATACGCAGTATTTT
>NA|NA|TRBJ1-4|TRBV18
CASSPQQGTVEKLFF
TGTGCCAGCTCACCTCAACAGGGAACTGTAGAAAAACTGTTTTTT
>NA|few|TRBJ2-3|TRBV19
CASSGLYTDTQYF
TGTGCCAGTAGTGGACTTTACACAGATACGCAGTATTTT
>TRBD1|NA|TRBJ1-2|TRBV28
CAIPGQGSPYGYTF
TGTGCCATCCCGGGACAGGGTTCCCCCTATGGCTACACCTTC
>TRBD1|NA|TRBJ1-3|TRBV9
CASSTGVSGNTIYF
TGTGCCAGCAGCACAGGGGTAAGCGGAAACACCATATATTTT
>NA|NA|TRBJ1-2|TRBV29-1
CSVVAAVGYTF
TGCAGCGTTGTGGCCGCGGTGGGCTACACCTTC
>NA|NA|TRBJ1-2|TRBV6-5
CASTRKQGSGNGYTF
TGTGCCAGCACCCGAAAACAGGGCTCAGGGAATGGCTACACCTTC
>NA|NA|TRBJ1-1|TRBV5-5
CATTARPGLVARNTEAFF
TGTGCCACCACCGCCCGACCGGGACTGGTAGCGAGGAACACTGAAGCTTTCTTT
>NA|NA|TRBJ2-7|TRBV7-2
CASSLTSSRHEQYF
TGTGCCAGCAGCTTAACTTCTAGCCGACACGAGCAGTACTTC
>NA|NA|TRBJ2-3|TRBV24-1
CATSRGLETDTQYF
TGTGCCACCAGCCGAGGCTTGGAAACAGATACGCAGTATTTT
>TRBD2|NA|TRBJ2-1|TRBV30
CAGGTSPYNEQFF
TGTGCCGGCGGGACTAGCCCTTACAATGAGCAGTTCTTC
>TRBD2|NA|TRBJ2-7|TRBV5-1
CASSRTSGNSYEQYF
TGCGCCAGCAGCCGGACTAGCGGGAATTCCTACGAGCAGTACTTC
>NA|NA|TRBJ1-5|TRBV6-2/TRBV6-3
CASSRHWTDSNQPQHF
TGTGCCAGCAGTCGTCACTGGACAGATAGCAATCAGCCCCAGCATTTT
>NA|NA|TRBJ1-4|TRBV19
CASGTRDSKLFF
TGTGCCAGTGGTACCAGGGACTCAAAACTGTTTTTT
>TRBD1|NA|TRBJ1-6|TRBV28
CASSTKRDSNNSPLHF
TGTGCCAGCAGTACTAAACGGGACAGCAATAATTCACCCCTCCACTTT
>TRBD2|NA|TRBJ2-2|TRBV7-6
CASSGTSGSTGELFF
TGTGCCAGCAGTGGGACTAGCGGGAGTACCGGGGAGCTGTTTTTT
>NA|NA|TRBJ2-2|TRBV7-8
CASSLRGTANTGELFF
TGTGCCAGCAGCCTCCGGGGGACGGCGAACACCGGGGAGCTGTTTTTT
>NA|once|TRBJ1-4|TRBV19
CASTTGRPSEKLFF
TGTGCCAGTACGACAGGCCGCCCCAGTGAAAAACTGTTTTTT
>NA|NA|TRBJ2-1|TRBV19
CASRSGVDYNEQFF
TGTGCCAGCCGTTCGGGGGTCGACTACAATGAGCAGTTCTTC
>TRBD1|NA|TRBJ2-7|TRBV5-6
CASSLDPAGGYEQYF
TGTGCCAGCAGCTTGGATCCCGCAGGGGGCTACGAGCAGTACTTC
>NA|NA|TRBJ2-5|TRBV11-2
CASSLGRTETQYF
TGTGCCAGCAGCTTAGGGAGAACAGAGACCCAGTACTTC
>NA|NA|TRBJ2-7|TRBV19
CASSRATPQDEQYF
TGTGCCAGTAGTAGGGCCACCCCTCAGGACGAGCAGTACTTC
>TRBD1|NA|TRBJ1-6|TRBV7-9
CASSPGTGTPLHF
TGTGCCAGCAGCCCCGGGACAGGGACACCCCTCCACTTT
>TRBD1|once|TRBJ1-1|TRBV19
CASARQGDLFGEAFF
TGTGCCAGTGCTAGACAGGGCGATCTCTTCGGTGAAGCTTTCTTT
>NA|once|TRBJ1-1|TRBV5-6
CASSYGTTNTEAFF
TGTGCCAGCAGCTATGGGACAACGAACACTGAAGCTTTCTTT